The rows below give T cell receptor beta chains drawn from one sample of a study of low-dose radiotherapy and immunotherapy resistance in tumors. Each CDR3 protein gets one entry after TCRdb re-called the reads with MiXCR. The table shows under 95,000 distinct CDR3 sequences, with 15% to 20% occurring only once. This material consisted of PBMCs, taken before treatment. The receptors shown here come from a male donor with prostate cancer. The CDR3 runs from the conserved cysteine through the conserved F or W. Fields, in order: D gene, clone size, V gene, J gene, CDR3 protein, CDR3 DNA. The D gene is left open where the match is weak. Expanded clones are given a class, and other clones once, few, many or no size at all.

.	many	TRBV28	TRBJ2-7	CATWTAEYEQYF	TGTGCCACCTGGACCGCTGAGTACGAGCAGTACTTC
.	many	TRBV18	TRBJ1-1	CASSPGRVATEAFF	TGTGCCAGCTCACCTGGTCGGGTTGCCACTGAAGCTTTCTTT
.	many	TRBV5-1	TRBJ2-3	CASSLASTPGDTQYF	TGCGCCAGCAGCTTGGCCTCCACGCCCGGAGATACGCAGTATTTT
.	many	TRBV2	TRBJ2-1	CASSGSRGANEQFF	TGTGCCAGCAGTGGGTCCCGGGGGGCCAATGAGCAGTTCTTC
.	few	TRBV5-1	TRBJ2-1	CASSGPGAGDEQFF	TGCGCCAGCAGCGGGCCGGGGGCCGGGGATGAGCAGTTCTTC
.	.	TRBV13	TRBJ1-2	CASRVGGFGYTF	TGTGCCAGCAGGGTAGGGGGATTTGGCTACACCTTC
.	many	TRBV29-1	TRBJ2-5	CSVAPSPSAETQYF	TGCAGCGTTGCCCCCTCCCCCTCCGCGGAGACCCAGTACTTC
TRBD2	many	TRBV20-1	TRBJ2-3	CSARERGVEDTQYF	TGCAGTGCTAGAGAGCGGGGGGTTGAAGATACGCAGTATTTT
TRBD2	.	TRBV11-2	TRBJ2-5	CASSPSLATETQYF	TGTGCCAGCAGCCCCTCACTAGCGACAGAGACCCAGTACTTC
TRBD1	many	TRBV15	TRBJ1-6	CATSTGDYSPLHF	TGTGCCACATCGACAGGGGATTATTCACCCCTCCACTTT
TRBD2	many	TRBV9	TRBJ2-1	CASSVSSGGAGEQFF	TGTGCCAGCAGCGTATCTAGCGGGGGGGCCGGGGAGCAGTTCTTC
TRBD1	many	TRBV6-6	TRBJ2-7	CASSYSGQGDAEQYF	TGTGCCAGCAGTTACTCCGGACAGGGTGATGCCGAGCAGTACTTC
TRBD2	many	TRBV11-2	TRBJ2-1	CASSFQPAGGFNEQFF	TGTGCCAGCAGCTTCCAACCGGCGGGGGGCTTCAATGAGCAGTTCTTC
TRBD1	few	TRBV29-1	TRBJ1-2	CSVEGQGASNYGYTF	TGCAGCGTTGAAGGACAGGGGGCCTCTAACTATGGCTACACCTTC
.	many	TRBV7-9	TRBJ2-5	CASSLNQETQYF	TGTGCCAGCAGCTTAAACCAAGAGACCCAGTACTTC
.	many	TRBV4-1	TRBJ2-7	CASSQDFSLALPYEQYF	TGCGCCAGCAGCCAAGATTTTTCCCTAGCACTTCCCTACGAGCAGTACTTC
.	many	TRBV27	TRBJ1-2	CASSLRDNYGYTF	TGTGCCAGCAGTTTAAGGGATAACTATGGCTACACCTTC
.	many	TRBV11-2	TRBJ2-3	CASSFLTGEADTQYF	TGTGCCAGCAGCTTTCTTACAGGGGAGGCAGATACGCAGTATTTT
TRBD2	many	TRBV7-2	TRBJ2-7	CASSSGLAEKYEQYF	TGTGCCAGCAGCTCCGGACTAGCGGAGAAATACGAGCAGTACTTC
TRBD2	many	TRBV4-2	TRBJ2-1	CASSRLAGGRVSYNEQFF	TGTGCCAGCAGCCGACTAGCGGGGGGGCGGGTATCCTACAATGAGCAGTTCTTC
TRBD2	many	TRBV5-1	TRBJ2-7	CASSDETSGGPGEQYF	TGCGCCAGCAGCGATGAGACTAGCGGGGGGCCCGGGGAGCAGTACTTC
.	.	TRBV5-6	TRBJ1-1	CASSLRGRLNTEAFF	TGTGCCAGCAGCTTGCGGGGGCGGTTGAACACTGAAGCTTTCTTT
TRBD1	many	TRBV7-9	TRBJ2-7	CASSLRQGGGLDF	TGTGCCAGCAGCTTAAGGCAAGGGGGCGGCTTGGACTTC
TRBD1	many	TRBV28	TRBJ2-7	CASSPPRQGNGEQYF	TGTGCCAGCAGCCCCCCCCGACAGGGAAATGGCGAGCAGTACTTC
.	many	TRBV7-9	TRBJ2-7	CASKSTGEGYEQYF	TGTGCCAGCAAATCGACAGGGGAGGGGTACGAGCAGTACTTC
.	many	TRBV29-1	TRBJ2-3	CSVARDRDTQYF	TGCAGCGTTGCAAGGGATCGAGATACGCAGTATTTT
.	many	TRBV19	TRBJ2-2	CASSMEGGTGELFF	TGTGCCAGTAGTATGGAGGGCGGGACCGGGGAGCTGTTTTTT
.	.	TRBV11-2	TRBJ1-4	CASSDSGTATEKLFF	TGTGCCAGCAGCGACTCCGGGACGGCTACCGAAAAACTGTTTTTT
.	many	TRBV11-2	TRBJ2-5	CASSLDGKEEETQYF	TGTGCCAGCAGCTTAGACGGAAAGGAGGAAGAGACCCAGTACTTC
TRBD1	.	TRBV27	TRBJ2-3	CASNRGGGSSTDTQYF	TGTGCCAGCAATCGAGGGGGCGGCTCTAGCACAGATACGCAGTATTTT
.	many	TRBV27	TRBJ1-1	CASSYNRVTEAFF	TGTGCCAGCAGTTATAACAGGGTAACTGAAGCTTTCTTT
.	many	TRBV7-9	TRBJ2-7	CASSLGFYEQYF	TGTGCCAGCAGCTTAGGGTTCTACGAGCAGTACTTC
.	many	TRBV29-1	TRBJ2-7	CSVEGVDTYEQYF	TGCAGCGTTGAAGGGGTAGATACCTACGAGCAGTACTTC
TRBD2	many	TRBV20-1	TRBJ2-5	CSAGGGYQETQYF	TGCAGTGCTGGGGGGGGGTACCAAGAGACCCAGTACTTC
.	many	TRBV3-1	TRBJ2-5	CASSSMSRAQETQYF	TGTGCCAGCAGCTCCATGAGCAGAGCTCAAGAGACCCAGTACTTC
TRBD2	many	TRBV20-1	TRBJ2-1	CSARVTRGLQRGEQFF	TGCAGTGCTAGAGTCACTAGGGGTTTGCAGCGGGGTGAGCAGTTCTTC
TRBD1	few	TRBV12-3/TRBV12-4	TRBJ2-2	CASRDRQGSGELFF	TGTGCCAGCAGGGATCGACAGGGATCCGGGGAGCTGTTTTTT
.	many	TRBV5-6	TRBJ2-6	CASSRQLSSGANVLTF	TGTGCCAGCAGTCGACAGTTAAGCTCTGGGGCCAACGTCCTGACTTTC
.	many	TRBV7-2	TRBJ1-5	CASSPRAGGYNQPQHF	TGTGCCAGCAGCCCGAGAGCGGGAGGGTACAATCAGCCCCAGCATTTT
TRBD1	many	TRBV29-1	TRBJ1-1	CSGNRGMNTEAFF	TGCAGCGGAAACAGGGGGATGAACACTGAAGCTTTCTTT
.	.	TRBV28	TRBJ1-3	CASSPRRAVSGNTIYF	TGTGCCAGCAGCCCTCGGCGCGCGGTCTCTGGAAACACCATATATTTT
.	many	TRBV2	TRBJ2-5	CASRPQLGTQETQYF	TGTGCCAGCAGACCCCAATTGGGCACCCAAGAGACCCAGTACTTC
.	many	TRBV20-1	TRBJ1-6	CSAGREGLGSPLHF	TGCAGTGCGGGAAGGGAGGGTTTGGGATCACCCCTCCACTTT
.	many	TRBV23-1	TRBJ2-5	CASSRQSQETQYF	TGCGCCAGCAGTCGGCAGAGCCAAGAGACCCAGTACTTC
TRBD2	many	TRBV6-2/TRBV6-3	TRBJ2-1	CASRLAGTYNEQFF	TGTGCCAGCAGGCTAGCGGGGACCTACAATGAGCAGTTCTTC
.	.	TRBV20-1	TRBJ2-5	CSARDPGPHLETQYF	TGCAGTGCTAGAGACCCGGGACCCCATTTGGAGACCCAGTACTTC
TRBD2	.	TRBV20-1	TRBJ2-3	CSAIRPSGGEGDTQYF	TGCAGTGCCATCCGACCGAGCGGGGGGGAGGGAGATACGCAGTATTTT
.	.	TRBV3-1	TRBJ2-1	CASSQVGGAKVNEQFF	TGTGCCAGCAGCCAAGTAGGTGGGGCTAAGGTGAATGAGCAGTTCTTC
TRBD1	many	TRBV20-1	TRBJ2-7	CSAKDRSSYYEQYF	TGCAGTGCTAAGGACAGGTCGTCCTACTACGAGCAGTACTTC
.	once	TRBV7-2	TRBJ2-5	CASSSRPTLQETQYF	TGTGCCAGCAGCTCAAGGCCGACTCTCCAAGAGACCCAGTACTTC
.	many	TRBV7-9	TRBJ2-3	CASSRGVGDTQYF	TGTGCCAGCAGCCGAGGGGTTGGAGATACGCAGTATTTT
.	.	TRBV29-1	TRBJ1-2	CSVEWQGNYGYTF	TGCAGCGTTGAATGGCAGGGGAACTATGGCTACACCTTC
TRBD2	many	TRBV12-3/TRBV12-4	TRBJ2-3	CASSLAGETSTDTQYF	TGTGCCAGCAGTCTAGCGGGAGAAACTAGCACAGATACGCAGTATTTT
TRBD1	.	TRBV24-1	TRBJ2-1	CATSDSGGNEQFF	TGTGCCACCAGTGATTCAGGGGGTAATGAGCAGTTCTTC